This TCR beta chain was identified in a study of primary melanoma T cells and metastatic recurrence. Background on the study: Samples were primary melanomas of stage T2 to T4.

The assay was immunoSEQ multiplex PCR, and TCRdb's table has in-frame clones only and misses some. The profile shows 2,500 to 3,500 clones, roughly four fifths of them singletons. The material sequenced was melanoma tumor tissue. The TCR comes from a human donor with melanoma.

The CDR3 sequence is CASSQTGVHTYEQYF. The CDR3 DNA is TGTGCCAGCTCTCAAACAGGGGTGCACACCTACGAGCAGTACTTC. The chain joins TRBV18 to TRBJ2-7; 7 nucleotides match TRBD1. Germline-derived CDR1 and CDR2 are KGHSH and LQKENI. The CDR3 is 15 amino acids. Losses at the gene ends were 6 bases for V and 2 bases for J; bases not matched to a gene: 10. Full variable domain (rest looked up from reference TRBV18 and TRBJ2-7): NAGVMQNPRHLVRRRGQEARLRCSPMKGHSHVYWYRQLPEEGLKFMVYLQKENIIDESGMPKERFSAEFPKEGPSILRIQQVVRGDSAAYFCASSQTGVHTYEQYFGPGTRLTVT.